Below, 9 T cell receptor beta chains from the same sample are listed, as sequenced in a study of Graves' ophthalmopathy and Graves' hyperthyroidism. RNA transcripts yielded amplified TCR beta CDR3 regions. Second-round multiplex PCR came after a first-round RT-PCR that employed HTBI primers. TCRdb independently ran MiXCR on the multiplex PCR reads; one entry per CDR3 protein. The sample has about 550,000 distinct CDR3 sequences; under 40% are singletons. The specimen sequenced was peripheral blood or thyroid tissue (not recorded which). These TCRs come from an adult man with Graves' hyperthyroidism.

V gene TRBV6-5 combines with J gene TRBJ1-3; the D is unclear. This CDR3 has 15 residues. Per the germline V gene, CDR1 is MNHEY and CDR2 is SVGAGI. V lost 4 bases and J 1 base, leaving 11 bases between the germline ends. The CDR3 region has the DNA TGTGCCAGCAGTTTTGCGCCTCGGTCTGGAAACACCATATATTTT. Translated, it gives CASSFAPRSGNTIYF.

This clonotype has at least ten counts. The gene calls are TRBV12-3 or TRBV12-4 and TRBJ1-2; no clear D gene. The CDR3 sequence is 13 residues long. Deletions cut 5 bases from V and 6 bases from J, with 13 bases between. This chain's CDR3 is CASSKSGQDGYTF. The DNA for the CDR3 is TGTGCCAGCAGTAAAAGCGGGCAGGATGGCTACACCTTC.

This chain joins TRBV7-9 and TRBJ2-7; TRBD2 matches 11 bases. Germline loops: CDR1 SEHNR, CDR2 FQNEAQ (reference sequence). This CDR3 spans 15 amino acids. V lost 6 bases and J lost 3; bases outside the gene matches: 7. The CDR3 coding sequence is TGTGCCAGCAGTCGCACCGGGACTAGCGGCTACGAGCAGTACTTC. It codes for CASSRTGTSGYEQYF.

On this clonotype itself: Just one base apart from a much larger clone, this may be a read error. This chain connects TRBV10-3 to TRBJ1-5; 9 bases map to TRBD1. Germline V gives CDR1 ENHRY, CDR2 SYGVKD. Trimming took 2 bases from V and 12 from J; bases not matched to a gene: 11. The CDR3 spans 15 residues. The CDR3 reads CAISEEQGAGGLQHF. The CDR3 DNA is TGTGCCATCAGTGAGGAACAGGGGGCCGGGGGGCTCCAGCATTTT.

The gene calls are TRBV19 and TRBJ1-1; D uncertain. CDR1 is LNHDA, CDR2 SQIVND, per germline (reference sequence). There are 14 residues in the CDR3. With 8 bases removed from V and 5 bases from J, the gap between germline ends came to 18 bases. Written as DNA, the CDR3 is TGTGCCAGTTATTCCACATTTGGCTCGACTGAAGCTTTCTTT. This encodes CASYSTFGSTEAFF.

This sequence joins TRBV5-1 and TRBJ2-4; 10 nucleotides match TRBD1. From germline, CDR1 is SGHRS and CDR2 YFSETQ. The CDR3 length is 17 residues. V lost 3 bases, J lost 4 bases, and 10 bases stayed unmatched. The DNA of the CDR3 is TGCGCCAGCAGCTCCTTTGGGACAGGGGCGGATAAAAACATTCAGTACTTC. Protein: CASSSFGTGADKNIQYF.

V usage is TRBV7-6 and J usage is TRBJ2-5, with 14 bases lining up with TRBD2. CDR1 is SGHVS, CDR2 FNYEAQ, per germline. This CDR3 has 17 residues. Losses at the gene ends were 2 bases for V and 5 bases for J; bases not matched to a gene: 7. This CDR3 reads CASSLSGTSGSWETQYF. The CDR3, as DNA: TGTGCCAGCAGCTTATCGGGGACTAGCGGGAGTTGGGAGACCCAGTACTTC. The full variable domain, rest sourced from reference TRBV7-6 and TRBJ2-5, is GAGVSQSPRYKVTKRGQDVALRCDPISGHVSLYWYRQALGQGPEFLTYFNYEAQQDKSGLPNDRFSAERPEGSISTLTIQRTEQRDSAMYRCASSLSGTSGSWETQYFGPGTRLLVL.

This clonotype was found many times. This chain connects TRBV24-1 to TRBJ1-2; 8 bases line up with TRBD1. Germline trimming cut 5 bases from V and 6 bases from J; bases unmatched to any gene: 1. There are 12 residues in the CDR3. Germline CDR1 KGHDR, CDR2 SFDVKD. The CDR3 DNA follows: TGTGCCACCAGTGGGACAGGGAATGGCTACACCTTC. The encoded protein is CATSGTGNGYTF.

The chain joins TRBV7-9 to TRBJ1-1; D is uncertain. Germline V lookup: CDR1 SEHNR, CDR2 FQNEAQ (reference sequence). The germline V and J ends were trimmed by 5 bases and 4 bases, with 20 bases remaining between them. This CDR3 region has 16 residues. CDR3 amino acids: CASSLSTGPRTTEAFF. CDR3 in DNA: TGTGCCAGCAGCCTAAGCACCGGGCCCCGAACCACTGAAGCTTTCTTT.